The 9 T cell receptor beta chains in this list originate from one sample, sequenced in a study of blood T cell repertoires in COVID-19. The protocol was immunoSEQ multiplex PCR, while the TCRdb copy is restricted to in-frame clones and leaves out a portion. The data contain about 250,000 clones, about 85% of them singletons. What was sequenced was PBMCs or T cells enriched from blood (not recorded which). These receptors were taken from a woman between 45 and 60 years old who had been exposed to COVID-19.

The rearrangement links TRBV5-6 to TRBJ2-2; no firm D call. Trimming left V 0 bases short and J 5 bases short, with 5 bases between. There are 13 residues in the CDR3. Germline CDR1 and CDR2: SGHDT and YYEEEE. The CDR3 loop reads CASSLGVTGELFF. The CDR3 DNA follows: TGTGCCAGCAGCTTGGGCGTGACCGGGGAGCTGTTTTTT.

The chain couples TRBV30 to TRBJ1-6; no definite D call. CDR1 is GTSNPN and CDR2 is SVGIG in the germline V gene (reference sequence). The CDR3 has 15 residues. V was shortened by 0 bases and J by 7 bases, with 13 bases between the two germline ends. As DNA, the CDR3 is TGTGCCTGGAGTGTAGGTCCGGGTAGGAATTCACCCCTCCACTTT. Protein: CAWSVGPGRNSPLHF.

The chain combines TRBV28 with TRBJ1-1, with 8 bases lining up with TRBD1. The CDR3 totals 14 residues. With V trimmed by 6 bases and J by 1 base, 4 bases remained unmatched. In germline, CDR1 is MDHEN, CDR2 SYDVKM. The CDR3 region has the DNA TGTGCCAGCAGATTCACAGGGGGGAACACTGAAGCTTTCTTT. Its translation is CASRFTGGNTEAFF.

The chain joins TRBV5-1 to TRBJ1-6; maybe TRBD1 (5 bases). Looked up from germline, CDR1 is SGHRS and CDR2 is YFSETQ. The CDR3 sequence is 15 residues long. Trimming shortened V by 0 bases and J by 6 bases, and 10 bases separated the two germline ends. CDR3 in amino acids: CASSLASGVNSPLHF. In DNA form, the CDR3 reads TGCGCCAGCAGCTTGGCCTCGGGGGTTAATTCACCCCTCCACTTT.

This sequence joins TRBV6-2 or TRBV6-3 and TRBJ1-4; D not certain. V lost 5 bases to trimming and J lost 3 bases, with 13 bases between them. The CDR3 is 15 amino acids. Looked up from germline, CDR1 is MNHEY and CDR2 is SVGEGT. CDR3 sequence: CASSPLGVPNEKLFF. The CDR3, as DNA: TGTGCCAGCAGTCCCCTAGGAGTACCTAATGAAAAACTGTTTTTT.

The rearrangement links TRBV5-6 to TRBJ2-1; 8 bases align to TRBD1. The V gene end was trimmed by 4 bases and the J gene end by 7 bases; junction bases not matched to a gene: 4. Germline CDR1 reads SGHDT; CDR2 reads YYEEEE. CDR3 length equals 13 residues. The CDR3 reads CASSPTGGNEQFF. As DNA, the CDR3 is TGTGCCAGCAGCCCCACAGGGGGGAATGAGCAGTTCTTC.

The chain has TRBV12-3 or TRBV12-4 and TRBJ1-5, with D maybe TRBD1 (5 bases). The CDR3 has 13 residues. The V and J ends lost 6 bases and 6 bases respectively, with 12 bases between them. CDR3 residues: CASREGVRQPQHF. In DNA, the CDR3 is TGTGCCAGCAGGGAAGGGGTTCGTCAGCCCCAGCATTTT.

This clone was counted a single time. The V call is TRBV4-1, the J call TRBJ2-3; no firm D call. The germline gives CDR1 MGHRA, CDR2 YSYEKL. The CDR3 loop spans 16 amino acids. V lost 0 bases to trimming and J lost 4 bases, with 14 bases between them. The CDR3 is CASSQEATLRPDTQYF. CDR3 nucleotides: TGCGCCAGCAGCCAAGAAGCGACTCTACGTCCAGATACGCAGTATTTT.

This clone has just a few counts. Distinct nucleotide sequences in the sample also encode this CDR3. The CDR3 sequence: CASATGQVRGYTF. The CDR3 DNA reads TGTGCCAGCGCCACGGGACAGGTGCGGGGCTACACCTTC. The chain couples TRBV28 to TRBJ1-2, with TRBD1 matching over 8 bases. The germline gives CDR1 MDHEN, CDR2 SYDVKM. The J segment lost 8 bases and the V segment lost 8 bases, leaving 10 bases of the junction unmatched. The CDR3 consists of 13 residues.